This T cell receptor (beta chain) stems from a study of siplizumab effects on memory and regulatory T cells. A word on this clone: Its cognate antigen is unknown.

Whole-study findings and limits: Mappable CD4+ clones that were alloreactive averaged roughly 69% Treg-derived with siplizumab versus approximately 27% in controls. Memory T cells appeared less diverse than naive cells, which seemed to contribute substantially to alloresponse. Proliferating siplizumab-cultured Tregs lacked confirmed suppressive function.

Assays covered roughly 10^5 TCR templates per sample. Here immunoSEQ multiplex PCR was the method, and the copy in TCRdb shows in-frame clones only, minus some. Of roughly 56,000 clones in the sample, over 85% were seen once. Deletions cut 8 bases from V and 2 bases from J, with 9 bases between. Germline values: CDR1 ENHRY, CDR2 SYGVKD. The CDR3 is made up of 13 amino acids. The rearrangement joins TRBV10-3 to TRBJ2-2; D is ambiguous. Sequencing was carried out using CD8+ T cells sorted from blood. The sequence was collected from a human donor in good health. The CDR3: CAIGSLNTGELFF. The CDR3 nucleotides are TGTGCCATCGGTAGTTTAAACACCGGGGAGCTGTTTTTT.